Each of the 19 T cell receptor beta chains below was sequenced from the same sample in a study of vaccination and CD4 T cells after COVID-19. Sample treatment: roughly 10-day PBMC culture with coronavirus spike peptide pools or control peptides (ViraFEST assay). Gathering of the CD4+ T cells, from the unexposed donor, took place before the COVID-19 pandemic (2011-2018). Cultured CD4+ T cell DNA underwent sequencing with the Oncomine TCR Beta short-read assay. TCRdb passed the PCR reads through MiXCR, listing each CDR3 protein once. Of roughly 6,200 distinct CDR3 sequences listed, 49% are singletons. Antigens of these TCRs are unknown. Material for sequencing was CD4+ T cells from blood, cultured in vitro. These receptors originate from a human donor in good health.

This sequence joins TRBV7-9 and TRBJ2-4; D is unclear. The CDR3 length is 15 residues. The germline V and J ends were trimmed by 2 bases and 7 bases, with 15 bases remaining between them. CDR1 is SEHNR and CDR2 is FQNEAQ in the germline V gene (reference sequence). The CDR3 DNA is TGTGCCAGCAGCTTATATTCTGGGCCAGCCAACATTCAGTACTTC. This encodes CASSLYSGPANIQYF.

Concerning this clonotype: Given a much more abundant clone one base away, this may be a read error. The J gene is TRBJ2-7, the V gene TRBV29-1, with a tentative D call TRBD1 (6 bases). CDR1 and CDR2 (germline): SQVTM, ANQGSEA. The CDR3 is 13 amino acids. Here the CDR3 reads CSVTRRGTRERYF. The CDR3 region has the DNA TGCAGCGTTACAAGAAGGGGGACAAGGGAGCGGTACTTC.

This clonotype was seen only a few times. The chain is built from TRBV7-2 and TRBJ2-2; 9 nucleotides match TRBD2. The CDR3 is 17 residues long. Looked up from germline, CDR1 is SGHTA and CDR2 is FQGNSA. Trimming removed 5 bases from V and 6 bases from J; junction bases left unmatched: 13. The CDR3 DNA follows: TGTGCCAGCAGCGTCCACATGGCGGGAGGGCGGTCCGGGGAGCTGTTTTTT. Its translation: CASSVHMAGGRSGELFF.

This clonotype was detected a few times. CDR3 sequence reads: CASGRAGNNQPQHF. CDR3 coding DNA: TGTGCCAGCGGAAGGGCAGGGAACAATCAGCCCCAGCATTTT. The V gene is TRBV2, the J gene TRBJ1-5; a weak D match, TRBD1 (5 bases). The CDR3 totals 14 residues. Germline V gives CDR1 SNHLY, CDR2 FYNNEI. Trimming left V 8 bases short and J 3 bases short, with 14 bases between.

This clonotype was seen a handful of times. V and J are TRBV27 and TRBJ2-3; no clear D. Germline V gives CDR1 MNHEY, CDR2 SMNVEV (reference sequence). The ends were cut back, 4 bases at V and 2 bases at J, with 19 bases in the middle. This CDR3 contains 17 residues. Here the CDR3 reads CASSSPFGLVDTDTQYF. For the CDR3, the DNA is TGTGCCAGCAGTTCGCCTTTCGGGCTCGTCGACACAGATACGCAGTATTTT.

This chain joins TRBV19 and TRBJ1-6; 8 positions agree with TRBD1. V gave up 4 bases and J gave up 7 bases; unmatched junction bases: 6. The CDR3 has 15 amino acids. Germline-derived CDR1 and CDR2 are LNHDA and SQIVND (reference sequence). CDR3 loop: CASSTGTGGNSPLHF. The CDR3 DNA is TGTGCCAGTAGTACCGGAACAGGGGGAAATTCACCCCTCCACTTT. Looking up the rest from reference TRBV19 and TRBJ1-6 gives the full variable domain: DGGITQSPKYLFRKEGQNVTLSCEQNLNHDAMYWYRQDPGQGLRLIYYSQIVNDFQKGDIAEGYSVSREKKESFPLTVTSAQKNPTAFYLCASSTGTGGNSPLHFGNGTRLTVT.

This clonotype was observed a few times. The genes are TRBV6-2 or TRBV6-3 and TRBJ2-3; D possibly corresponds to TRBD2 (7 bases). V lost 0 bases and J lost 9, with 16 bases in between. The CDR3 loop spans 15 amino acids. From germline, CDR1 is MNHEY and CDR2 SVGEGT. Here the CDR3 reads CASSYSRQGGGTQYF. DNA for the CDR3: TGTGCCAGCAGTTACTCGAGGCAGGGAGGGGGGACGCAGTATTTT.

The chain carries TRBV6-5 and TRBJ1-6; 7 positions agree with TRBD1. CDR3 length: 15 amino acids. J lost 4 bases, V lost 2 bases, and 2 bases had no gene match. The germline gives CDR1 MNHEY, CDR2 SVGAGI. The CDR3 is CASSYEQGYNSPLHF. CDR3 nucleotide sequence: TGTGCCAGCAGTTACGAACAGGGGTATAATTCACCCCTCCACTTT.

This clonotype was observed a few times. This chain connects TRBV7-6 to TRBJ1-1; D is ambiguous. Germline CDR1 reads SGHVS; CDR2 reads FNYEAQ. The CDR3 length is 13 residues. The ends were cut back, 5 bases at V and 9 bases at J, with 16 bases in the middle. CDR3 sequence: CASSPELGRKAFF. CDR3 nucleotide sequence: TGTGCCAGCAGCCCCGAACTTGGCCGGAAAGCTTTCTTT.

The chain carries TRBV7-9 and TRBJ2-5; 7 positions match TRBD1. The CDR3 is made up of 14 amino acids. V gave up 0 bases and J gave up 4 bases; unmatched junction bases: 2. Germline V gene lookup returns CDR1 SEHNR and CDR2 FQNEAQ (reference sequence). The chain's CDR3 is CASSLAGTVETQYF. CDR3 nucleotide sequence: TGTGCCAGCAGCTTAGCCGGGACAGTAGAGACCCAGTACTTC.

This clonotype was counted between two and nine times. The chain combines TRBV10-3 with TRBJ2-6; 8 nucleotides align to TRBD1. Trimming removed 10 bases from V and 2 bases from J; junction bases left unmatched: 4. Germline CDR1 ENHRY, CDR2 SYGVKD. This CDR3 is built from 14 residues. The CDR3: CATRQGPGANVLTF. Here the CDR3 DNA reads TGTGCCACCCGACAGGGGCCTGGGGCCAACGTCCTGACTTTC.

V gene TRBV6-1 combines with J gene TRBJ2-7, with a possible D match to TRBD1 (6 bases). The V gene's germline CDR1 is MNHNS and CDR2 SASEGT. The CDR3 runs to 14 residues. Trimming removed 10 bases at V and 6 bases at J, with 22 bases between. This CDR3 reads CATQGGGGRVEQYF. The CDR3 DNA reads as TGTGCCACACAAGGGGGTGGGGGTAGGGTCGAGCAGTACTTC.

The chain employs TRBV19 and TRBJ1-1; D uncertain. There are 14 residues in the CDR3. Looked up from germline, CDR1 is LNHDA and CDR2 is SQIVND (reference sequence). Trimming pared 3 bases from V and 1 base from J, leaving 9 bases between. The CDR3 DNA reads TGTGCCAGTAGTATTCGGGTGGGGAACACTGAAGCTTTCTTT. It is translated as CASSIRVGNTEAFF.

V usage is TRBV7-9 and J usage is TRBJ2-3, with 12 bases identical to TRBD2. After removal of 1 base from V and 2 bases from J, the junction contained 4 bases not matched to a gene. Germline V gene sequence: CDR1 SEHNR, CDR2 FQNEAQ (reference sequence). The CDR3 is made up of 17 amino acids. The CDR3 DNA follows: TGTGCCAGCAGCTTAGGGGGGACTAGCGGGCTCACAGATACGCAGTATTTT. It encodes CASSLGGTSGLTDTQYF.

The CDR3 protein is CASSLRPPYEQYF. In DNA form, the CDR3 reads TGTGCCAGCAGCTTACGCCCCCCCTACGAGCAGTACTTC. V usage is TRBV7-2 and J usage is TRBJ2-7; D gene ambiguous. Germline CDR1 reads SGHTA; CDR2 reads FQGNSA. Trimming shortened V by 2 bases and J by 2 bases, and 7 bases separated the two germline ends. The CDR3 totals 13 residues.

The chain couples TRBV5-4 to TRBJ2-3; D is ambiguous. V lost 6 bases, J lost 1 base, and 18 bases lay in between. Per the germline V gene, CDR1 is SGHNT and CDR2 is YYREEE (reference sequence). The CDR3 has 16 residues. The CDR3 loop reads CASTSPALFGTDTQYF. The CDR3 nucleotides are TGTGCCAGCACCTCTCCCGCGTTGTTCGGCACAGATACGCAGTATTTT.

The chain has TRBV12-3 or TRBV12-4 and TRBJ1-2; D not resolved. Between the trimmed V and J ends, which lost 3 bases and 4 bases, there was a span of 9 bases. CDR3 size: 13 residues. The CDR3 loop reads CASSLALLYGYTF. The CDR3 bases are TGTGCCAGCAGTTTGGCACTCCTCTATGGCTACACCTTC.

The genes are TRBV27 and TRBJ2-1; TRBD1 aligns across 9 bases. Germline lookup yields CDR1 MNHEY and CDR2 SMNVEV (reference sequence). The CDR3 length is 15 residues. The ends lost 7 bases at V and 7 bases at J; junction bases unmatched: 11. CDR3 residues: CASMSQTGGPNEQFF. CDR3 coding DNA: TGTGCCAGCATGTCTCAGACAGGGGGGCCTAATGAGCAGTTCTTC.

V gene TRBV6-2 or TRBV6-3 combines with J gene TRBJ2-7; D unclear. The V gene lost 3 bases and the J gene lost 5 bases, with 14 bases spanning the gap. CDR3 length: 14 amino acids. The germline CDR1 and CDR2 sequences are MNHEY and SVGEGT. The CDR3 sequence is CASSYQPSRDEQYF. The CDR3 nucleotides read TGTGCCAGCAGTTATCAGCCCTCCCGCGACGAGCAGTACTTC.